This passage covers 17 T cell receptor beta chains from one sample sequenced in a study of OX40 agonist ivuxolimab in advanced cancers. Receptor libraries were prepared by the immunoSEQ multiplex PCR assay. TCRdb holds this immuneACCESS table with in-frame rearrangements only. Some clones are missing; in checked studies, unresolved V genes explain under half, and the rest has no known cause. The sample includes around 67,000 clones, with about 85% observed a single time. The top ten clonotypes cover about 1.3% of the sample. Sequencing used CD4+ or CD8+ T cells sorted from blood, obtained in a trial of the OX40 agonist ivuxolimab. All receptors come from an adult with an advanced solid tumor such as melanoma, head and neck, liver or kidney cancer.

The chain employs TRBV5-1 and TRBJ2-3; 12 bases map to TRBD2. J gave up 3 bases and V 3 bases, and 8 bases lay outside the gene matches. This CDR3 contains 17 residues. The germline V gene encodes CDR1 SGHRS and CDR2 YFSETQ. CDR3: CASSSGLAGSFTDTQYF. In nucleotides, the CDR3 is TGCGCCAGCAGCTCTGGACTAGCGGGAAGTTTTACAGATACGCAGTATTTT.

CDR3 protein: CASGLGQGGLGANTEAFF. The DNA for the CDR3 is TGTGCTAGTGGTTTGGGGCAGGGAGGTTTGGGGGCTAACACTGAAGCTTTCTTT. The chain carries TRBV12-5 and TRBJ1-1; a weak D match, TRBD1 (6 bases). The CDR3 contains 18 residues. The germline V gene has CDR1 LGHNT and CDR2 FRNRAP. V was clipped by 1 base and J by 2 bases, with 20 bases between them.

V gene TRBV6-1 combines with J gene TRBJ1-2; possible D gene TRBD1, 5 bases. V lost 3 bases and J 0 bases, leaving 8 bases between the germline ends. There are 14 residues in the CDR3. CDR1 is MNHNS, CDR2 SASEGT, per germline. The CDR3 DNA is TGTGCCAGCAGTGAGGACACCACTAACTATGGCTACACCTTC. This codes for CASSEDTTNYGYTF.

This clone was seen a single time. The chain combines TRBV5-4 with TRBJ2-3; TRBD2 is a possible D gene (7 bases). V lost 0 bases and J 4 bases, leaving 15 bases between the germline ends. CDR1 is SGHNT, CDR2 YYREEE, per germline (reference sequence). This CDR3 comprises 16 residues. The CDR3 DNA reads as TGTGCCAGCAGCTTGGATCCGGGGGGCCTCCCAGATACGCAGTATTTT. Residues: CASSLDPGGLPDTQYF.

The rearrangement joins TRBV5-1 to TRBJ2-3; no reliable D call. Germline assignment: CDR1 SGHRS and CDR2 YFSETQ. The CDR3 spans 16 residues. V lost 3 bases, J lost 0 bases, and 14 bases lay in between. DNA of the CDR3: TGCGCCAGCAGCTCCCGATTGGCTTCTAGCACAGATACGCAGTATTTT. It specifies CASSSRLASSTDTQYF.

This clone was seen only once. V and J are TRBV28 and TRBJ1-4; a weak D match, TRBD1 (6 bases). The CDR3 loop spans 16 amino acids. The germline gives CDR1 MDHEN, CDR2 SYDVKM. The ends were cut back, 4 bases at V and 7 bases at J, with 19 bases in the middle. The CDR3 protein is CASSSLRTASLEKLFF. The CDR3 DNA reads TGTGCCAGCAGTTCCCTGAGGACAGCTTCCCTTGAAAAACTGTTTTTT.

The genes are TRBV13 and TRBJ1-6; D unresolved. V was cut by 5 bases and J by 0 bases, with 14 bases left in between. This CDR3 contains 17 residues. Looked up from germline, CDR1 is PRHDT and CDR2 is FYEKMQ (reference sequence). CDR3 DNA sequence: TGTGCCAGCAGCGCGTACTTATCCAGCTCCTATAATTCACCCCTCCACTTT. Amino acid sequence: CASSAYLSSSYNSPLHF.

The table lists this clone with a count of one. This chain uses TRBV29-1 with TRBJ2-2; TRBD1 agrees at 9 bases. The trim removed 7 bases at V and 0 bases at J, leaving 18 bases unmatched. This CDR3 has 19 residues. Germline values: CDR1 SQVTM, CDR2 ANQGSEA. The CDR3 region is CSGQGMVRGQGSNTGELFF. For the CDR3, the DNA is TGCAGCGGGCAGGGAATGGTCCGGGGACAGGGATCGAACACCGGGGAGCTGTTTTTT.

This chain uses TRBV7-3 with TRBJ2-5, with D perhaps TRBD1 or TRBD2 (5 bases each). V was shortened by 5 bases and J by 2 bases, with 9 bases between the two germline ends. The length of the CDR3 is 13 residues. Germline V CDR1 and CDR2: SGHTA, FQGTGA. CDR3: CASSRGEQETQYF. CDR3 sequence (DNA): TGTGCCAGCAGCCGAGGGGAACAAGAGACCCAGTACTTC. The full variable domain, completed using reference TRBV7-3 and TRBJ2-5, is GAGVSQTPSNKVTEKGKYVELRCDPISGHTALYWYRQSLGQGPEFLIYFQGTGAADDSGLPNDRFFAVRPEGSVSTLKIQRTERGDSAVYLCASSRGEQETQYFGPGTRLLVL.

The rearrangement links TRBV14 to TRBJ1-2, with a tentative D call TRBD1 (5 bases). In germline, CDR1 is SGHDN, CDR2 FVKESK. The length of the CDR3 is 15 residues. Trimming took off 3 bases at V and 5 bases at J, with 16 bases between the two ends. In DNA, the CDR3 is TGTGCCAGCAGCCAGGGGACCCTAACCCGTTATGGCTACACCTTC. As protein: CASSQGTLTRYGYTF.

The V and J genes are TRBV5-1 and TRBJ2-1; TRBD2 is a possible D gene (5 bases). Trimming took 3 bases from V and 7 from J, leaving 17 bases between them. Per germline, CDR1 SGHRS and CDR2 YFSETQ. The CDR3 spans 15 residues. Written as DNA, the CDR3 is TGCGCCAGCAGCTGGAGGACCCCAGGTCGGAATGAGCAGTTCTTC. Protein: CASSWRTPGRNEQFF.

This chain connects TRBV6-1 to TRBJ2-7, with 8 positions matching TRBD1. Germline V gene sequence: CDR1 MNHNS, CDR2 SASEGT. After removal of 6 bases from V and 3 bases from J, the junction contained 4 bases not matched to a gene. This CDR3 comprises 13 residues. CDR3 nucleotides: TGTGCCAGCAGCCGGGACAGGATCTACGAGCAGTACTTC. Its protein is CASSRDRIYEQYF.

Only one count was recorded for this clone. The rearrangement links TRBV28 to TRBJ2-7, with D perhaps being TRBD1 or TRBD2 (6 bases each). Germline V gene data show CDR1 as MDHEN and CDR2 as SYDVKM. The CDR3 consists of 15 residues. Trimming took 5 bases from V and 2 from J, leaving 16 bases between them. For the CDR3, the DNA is TGTGCCAGCAGTCAAGGAGGGACACAAACCTACGAGCAGTACTTC. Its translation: CASSQGGTQTYEQYF.

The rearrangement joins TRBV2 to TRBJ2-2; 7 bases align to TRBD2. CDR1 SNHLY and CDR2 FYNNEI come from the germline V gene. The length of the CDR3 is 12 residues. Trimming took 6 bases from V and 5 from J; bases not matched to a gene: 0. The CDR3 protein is CASRGGTGELFF. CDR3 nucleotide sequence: TGTGCCAGCAGGGGAGGGACCGGGGAGCTGTTTTTT.

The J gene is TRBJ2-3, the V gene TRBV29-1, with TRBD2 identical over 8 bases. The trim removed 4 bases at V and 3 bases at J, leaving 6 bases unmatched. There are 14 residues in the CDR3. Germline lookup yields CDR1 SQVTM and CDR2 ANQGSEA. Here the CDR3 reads CSVVRGGITDTQYF. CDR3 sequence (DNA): TGCAGCGTTGTTCGGGGGGGTATTACAGATACGCAGTATTTT.

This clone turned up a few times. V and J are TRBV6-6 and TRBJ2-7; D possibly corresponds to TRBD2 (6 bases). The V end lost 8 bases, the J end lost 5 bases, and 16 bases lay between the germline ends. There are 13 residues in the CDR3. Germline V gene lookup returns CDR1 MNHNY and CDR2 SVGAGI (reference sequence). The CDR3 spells CASGTQDFNEQYF. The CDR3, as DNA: TGTGCCAGCGGGACTCAGGATTTCAACGAGCAGTACTTC.

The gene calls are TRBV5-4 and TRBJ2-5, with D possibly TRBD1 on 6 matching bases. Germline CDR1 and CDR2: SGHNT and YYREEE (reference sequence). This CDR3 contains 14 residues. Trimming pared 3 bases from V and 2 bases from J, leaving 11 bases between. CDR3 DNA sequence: TGTGCCAGCAGCTCGAAGGACAGACAAGAGACCCAGTACTTC. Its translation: CASSSKDRQETQYF.